This T cell receptor beta chain was identified in a study of CD8+CD57+ T cells in acquired aplastic anemia (dated by TCRdb to the late 2010s). With respect to the entire study: DNA extracted from sorted CD4+ and CD8+ cells had a mean of roughly 3.4 ug, with a range of roughly 0.2 to 30 ug. Healthy donor samples averaged roughly 9.8 million reads for CD4+ and roughly 11 million for CD8+ cells.

Genomic DNA served as template for TCR beta VDJ combination and CDR3 sequence profiling. TCR repertoire sequencing was run on an Illumina HiSeq 2000. The source study handled its data this way. TRBV/TRBJ rearrangement plots, CDR3 size and DJ length profiles, and Simpson's diversity index were used to evaluate the repertoires. Whichever DNA sequence was most abundant in the deep sequencing data was defined as the immunodominant clone. CDR3 amino acid sequences were checked for sharing between subjects and were compared against published repertoires and the VDJdb database. Through fastp at Q25 and MiXCR, TCRdb rebuilt clones from the public reads, retaining in-frame beta chains. Every entry covers one CDR3 protein and lists the most common genes and DNA from its rows. None of the V and J calls come from the authors' own analysis; TCRdb made them. For this sample there are around 170,000 distinct CDR3 sequences; roughly 63% appear just once. The top ten hold roughly 44% of the sample.

The CDR3 has 13 amino acids, counting the end cysteine and phenylalanine. The DNA shown is the 39-base CDR3, in frame from base 1. According to the germline V gene, CDR1 reads ENHRY and CDR2 reads SYGVKD. Germline trimming: 10 bases from V, 1 base from J; junction bases outside gene matches: 3. General findings and caveats noted by the study authors: Twenty-nine CD8+ CDR3 sequences were shared between patients and controls but appeared highly expressed in patients and within their immunodominant clones. No significant difference in CD8+ Simpson's diversity was found between patients and healthy controls (P=0.060).

The study deep-sequenced TCR repertoires of sorted CD4+ and CD8+ blood T cells from severe aplastic anemia patients and healthy subjects. Ficoll-Paque density gradient centrifugation was used to isolate peripheral blood mononuclear cells. CD4+ and CD8+ T cells were sorted by FACS or magnetic beads before DNA extraction. For this clonotype: There is no known antigen for this receptor. No base quality information exists; no much larger clone differs at one position.

Sequencing was carried out using sorted CD4+, CD8+, or CD8+CD57+ T cells (not recorded which) from PBMCs. Recombination linked TRBV10-3 to TRBJ2-2; 7 bases in the middle match TRBD1. The TCR sequence derives from a human donor in good health. DNA sequence: TGTGCCACCAGGACAGGGAACACCGGGGAGCTGTTTTTT. This is translated as CATRTGNTGELFF.